This entry lists 10 T cell receptor beta chains sequenced from one sample in a study of blood T cell repertoires in COVID-19. Clones were read by immunoSEQ multiplex PCR, and TCRdb kept only the in-frame ones, dropping some. The repertoire includes roughly 330,000 clones, around 87% of them detected once, and approximately 5.3% sits in the top ten. The sample taken for sequencing was PBMCs or T cells enriched from blood (not recorded which). The receptors come from a woman between 25 and 40 years old who had recovered from COVID-19.

The chain has TRBV10-3 and TRBJ1-1; weak D call: TRBD1 (6 bases). Trimming took 1 base from V and 2 from J, leaving 8 bases between them. There are 14 residues in the CDR3. Germline loops: CDR1 ENHRY, CDR2 SYGVKD. In nucleotides, the CDR3 is TGTGCCATCAGTGAGTATGGGGGCAACACTGAAGCTTTCTTT. Translation gives CAISEYGGNTEAFF.

This rearrangement joins TRBV6-2 or TRBV6-3 to TRBJ2-5, with D perhaps TRBD2 (5 bases). Trimming left V 2 bases short and J 3 bases short, with 10 bases between. In germline, CDR1 is MNHEY, CDR2 SVGEGT. The CDR3 has 14 residues. This chain's CDR3 is CASSYPGLKETQYF. Written as DNA, the CDR3 is TGTGCCAGCAGTTACCCAGGACTGAAAGAGACCCAGTACTTC.

The J gene is TRBJ1-5, the V gene TRBV4-2; TRBD1 agrees at 7 bases. Germline assignment: CDR1 LGHNA and CDR2 YNFKEQ. CDR3 length: 19 residues. Losses at the gene ends were 0 bases for V and 0 bases for J; bases not matched to a gene: 11. The CDR3 DNA is TGTGCCAGCAGCCAAGATGGAGGGGGCGCGAGGGCTAGCAATCAGCCCCAGCATTTT. It translates to CASSQDGGGARASNQPQHF.

This clone came up a few times. The chain recombines TRBV6-5 with TRBJ2-5; 7 bases line up with TRBD2. This CDR3 comprises 14 residues. Looked up from germline, CDR1 is MNHEY and CDR2 is SVGAGI. J lost 3 bases, V lost 5 bases, and 6 bases had no gene match. DNA for the CDR3: TGTGCCAGCAGTCCCTTTGCGGGGGAAGAGACCCAGTACTTC. Protein sequence: CASSPFAGEETQYF.

This chain uses TRBV2 with TRBJ1-2; D is perhaps TRBD1 (6 bases). CDR1 and CDR2 from the germline V gene are SNHLY and FYNNEI. This CDR3 has 13 amino acids. V lost 8 bases and J lost 5, with 15 bases in between. The CDR3: CASQEGRGYGYTF. The CDR3 DNA is TGTGCCAGCCAGGAGGGGAGGGGGTATGGCTACACCTTC.

The chain is built from TRBV19 and TRBJ2-3, with D tentatively TRBD2 (6 bases). V lost 1 base and J 4 bases, leaving 12 bases between the germline ends. CDR1 and CDR2 (germline): LNHDA, SQIVND (reference sequence). The CDR3 totals 15 residues. This chain's CDR3 is CASSIGGAGPDTQYF. In DNA, the CDR3 is TGTGCCAGTAGTATAGGCGGGGCAGGGCCAGATACGCAGTATTTT.

J is TRBJ1-2 and V is TRBV3-1 (or the pseudogene TRBV3-2), with 7 positions matching TRBD1. The germline CDR1 and CDR2 sequences are LGHDT and YNNKEL (reference sequence). After removal of 4 bases from V and 4 bases from J, the junction contained 9 bases not matched to a gene. The CDR3 loop spans 15 amino acids. CDR3 loop: CASSLGPTGSYGYTF. The CDR3, as DNA: TGTGCCAGCAGCCTCGGACCGACAGGGAGCTATGGCTACACCTTC.

This clone was seen only a few times. This chain links TRBV9 with TRBJ2-2; a possible D gene is TRBD1 (5 bases). The CDR3 has 16 residues. Germline V gene lookup returns CDR1 SGDLS and CDR2 YYNGEE. Trimming shortened V by 4 bases and J by 3 bases, and 16 bases separated the two germline ends. In nucleotides, the CDR3 is TGTGCCAGCAGCCCACGGGTGACAGATTACACCGGGGAGCTGTTTTTT. It translates to CASSPRVTDYTGELFF.

This chain uses TRBV5-4 with TRBJ2-3, with TRBD1 as a possible D gene (5 bases). The ends were cut back, 5 bases at V and 1 base at J, with 11 bases in the middle. The CDR3 sequence is 14 residues long. Germline values: CDR1 SGHNT, CDR2 YYREEE (reference sequence). The CDR3 protein is CASRRGYGTDTQYF. CDR3 DNA: TGTGCCAGCAGAAGGGGCTATGGCACAGATACGCAGTATTTT.

This chain connects TRBV6-5 to TRBJ2-5, with D possibly being TRBD2 (6 bases). The CDR3 is made up of 15 amino acids. V lost 7 bases and J 3 bases, leaving 18 bases between the germline ends. The V gene's germline CDR1 is MNHEY and CDR2 SVGAGI. DNA for the CDR3: TGTGCCAGCACCCCACTCCCGGGGGTGGAAGAGACCCAGTACTTC. Amino acids: CASTPLPGVEETQYF.